The text below deals with one T cell receptor beta chain. Its antigen is not identified. This sample was taken from a study of shared clonotypes between healthy human individuals. Produced via immunoSEQ multiplex PCR; TCRdb's table is partial and in-frame only. The data contain 2 million or so clones, 85% to 95% of them singletons. Whole-study results and caveats: Limited genetic and exposure-history diversity came from having few donors.

Deletions cut 0 bases from V and 8 bases from J, with 10 bases between. Germline V gene lookup returns CDR1 MGHRA and CDR2 YSYEKL. This CDR3 contains 13 residues. The V and J genes are TRBV4-1 and TRBJ1-2; D gene unclear. Sequenced sample: naive CD4+ T cells sorted from blood. Subset reported: CD45RA+ positively selected. This TCR derives from a man younger than 35 in good health. CDR3 coding DNA: TGCGCCAGCAGCCAAGAGGCCCGGCTAGGCTACACCTTC. It yields the protein CASSQEARLGYTF.